A selection of T cell receptor beta chains follows, all from one sample in a study of blood T cell repertoires in COVID-19. This table comes from immunoSEQ multiplex PCR, and its TCRdb copy is limited to in-frame clones, with some not included. The data hold 40,000 to 50,000 clones, with just over 90% observed a single time. The sample consisted of peripheral blood. The receptor set was obtained from a man in his 70s with acute or convalescent COVID-19. The CDR3 runs from the conserved cysteine through the conserved F or W. Fields, in order: D gene, V gene, clone size, J gene, CDR3 protein, CDR3 DNA. D genes are given only for firm matches. Clone size is given for some rows only: seen once, a few or many times, or a class if the clone is expanded.

d_call: TRBD1; v_call: TRBV5-5; clone_size: -; j_call: TRBJ1-6; cdr3_aa: CASSLAGQGVSPLHF; cdr3_nt: TGTGCCAGCAGCTTGGCCGGACAGGGTGTTTCACCCCTCCACTTT
d_call: -; v_call: TRBV7-9; clone_size: -; j_call: TRBJ2-7; cdr3_aa: CASSWGQRAYEQYF; cdr3_nt: TGTGCCAGCAGTTGGGGACAAAGGGCCTACGAGCAGTACTTC
d_call: -; v_call: TRBV15; clone_size: -; j_call: TRBJ2-5; cdr3_aa: CATSRGPKGLRETQYF; cdr3_nt: TGTGCCACCAGCAGAGGCCCAAAGGGGTTGAGAGAGACCCAGTACTTC
d_call: -; v_call: TRBV12-3/TRBV12-4; clone_size: -; j_call: TRBJ1-1; cdr3_aa: CASSFYPAEAFF; cdr3_nt: TGTGCCAGCAGTTTTTACCCGGCTGAAGCTTTCTTT
d_call: -; v_call: TRBV18; clone_size: -; j_call: TRBJ1-3; cdr3_aa: CASSPPAGGRDTIYF; cdr3_nt: TGTGCCAGCTCACCACCGGCAGGAGGGAGAGACACCATATATTTT
d_call: -; v_call: TRBV13; clone_size: -; j_call: TRBJ2-1; cdr3_aa: CASSFPLGGEYNEQFF; cdr3_nt: TGTGCCAGCAGCTTCCCTCTTGGAGGGGAGTACAATGAGCAGTTCTTC
d_call: -; v_call: TRBV5-8; clone_size: -; j_call: TRBJ2-7; cdr3_aa: CASSLEGGHFMLYEQYF; cdr3_nt: TGTGCCAGCAGCTTGGAGGGGGGGCACTTTATGCTCTACGAGCAGTACTTC
d_call: -; v_call: TRBV28; clone_size: few; j_call: TRBJ1-5; cdr3_aa: CASRPGNQPQHF; cdr3_nt: TGTGCCAGCAGGCCAGGGAATCAGCCCCAGCATTTT
d_call: -; v_call: TRBV6-5; clone_size: -; j_call: TRBJ2-7; cdr3_aa: CASTQRQGTPYEQYF; cdr3_nt: TGTGCCAGCACCCAAAGGCAGGGAACACCCTACGAGCAGTACTTC
d_call: TRBD1; v_call: TRBV20-1; clone_size: -; j_call: TRBJ1-1; cdr3_aa: CRLQGGTEAFF; cdr3_nt: TGCAGACTACAGGGGGGCACTGAAGCTTTCTTT
d_call: TRBD1; v_call: TRBV5-1; clone_size: -; j_call: TRBJ2-1; cdr3_aa: CASSPRTGGAYEQFF; cdr3_nt: TGCGCCAGCAGCCCCCGGACAGGGGGCGCATATGAGCAGTTCTTC
d_call: -; v_call: TRBV30; clone_size: -; j_call: TRBJ1-2; cdr3_aa: CAWRAGINYGYTF; cdr3_nt: TGTGCCTGGAGGGCGGGTATTAACTATGGCTACACCTTC
d_call: -; v_call: TRBV2; clone_size: -; j_call: TRBJ1-2; cdr3_aa: CASRVTGYGYTF; cdr3_nt: TGTGCCAGCAGGGTAACTGGTTATGGCTACACCTTC
d_call: -; v_call: TRBV4-1; clone_size: -; j_call: TRBJ1-4; cdr3_aa: CASSQEVGRTASNEKLFF; cdr3_nt: TGCGCCAGCAGCCAAGAAGTCGGTCGGACAGCCTCTAATGAAAAACTGTTTTTT
d_call: -; v_call: TRBV15; clone_size: -; j_call: TRBJ1-5; cdr3_aa: CATSREGANWWGHQPQHF; cdr3_nt: TGTGCCACCAGCAGAGAGGGGGCTAACTGGTGGGGACATCAGCCCCAGCATTTT
d_call: TRBD1; v_call: TRBV18; clone_size: -; j_call: TRBJ1-4; cdr3_aa: CASSPRQGGTANEKLFF; cdr3_nt: TGTGCCAGCTCACCCCGACAGGGAGGTACCGCTAATGAAAAACTGTTTTTT
d_call: -; v_call: TRBV10-3; clone_size: -; j_call: TRBJ1-6; cdr3_aa: CAISAGEALNSPLHF; cdr3_nt: TGTGCCATCAGTGCGGGTGAGGCACTTAATTCACCCCTCCACTTT
d_call: -; v_call: TRBV19; clone_size: -; j_call: TRBJ1-1; cdr3_aa: CASAHRSEAFF; cdr3_nt: TGTGCCAGTGCCCACAGGTCTGAAGCTTTCTTT
d_call: -; v_call: TRBV7-8; clone_size: -; j_call: TRBJ1-1; cdr3_aa: CASSLNRVRTEAFF; cdr3_nt: TGTGCCAGCAGCTTAAACAGGGTTCGGACTGAAGCTTTCTTT
d_call: -; v_call: TRBV19; clone_size: once; j_call: TRBJ1-5; cdr3_aa: CASSSGPNQPQHF; cdr3_nt: TGTGCCAGTAGTAGCGGTCCGAATCAGCCCCAGCATTTT